Below are 6 T cell receptor beta chains sequenced from a single sample in a study of molecular identifiers for immune sequencing clone quantification. In TCRdb, the PCR reads were re-called with MiXCR into one record per CDR3 protein. Of nearly 650,000 distinct CDR3 sequences in the sample, around 25% were seen once. What was sequenced was naive CD8+ T cells from blood, with Jurkat cell RNA spiked in. The subset denotes: FACS-sorted CD8+CD4-CCR7+CD45RA+ naive T cells. Source of these receptors: a human donor in good health. Some libraries in this study had Jurkat cell RNA spiked in.

This clonotype has a handful of counts. V usage is TRBV12-3 or TRBV12-4 and J usage is TRBJ2-7; 11 bases are a match to TRBD1. V lost 7 bases, J lost 4 bases, and 18 bases stayed unmatched. The CDR3 extends over 18 amino acids. Written as DNA, the CDR3 is TGTGCCAGCACGTGGACAGGGGGCGGGAGGGTAGGGCCATACGAGCAGTACTTC. Encoded protein: CASTWTGGGRVGPYEQYF.

This clonotype has a count of ten or more. V is TRBV7-9 and J is TRBJ2-2; 9 nucleotides line up with TRBD1. Unmatched junction bases numbered 9, after V lost 2 bases and J lost 5 bases. The CDR3 contains 17 residues. CDR1 and CDR2 (germline): SEHNR, FQNEAQ (reference sequence). CDR3 in DNA: TGTGCCAGCAGCTTAATCCTACAGGGGGCACGAACCGGGGAGCTGTTTTTT. Translated: CASSLILQGARTGELFF.

This clonotype was seen at least ten times. The chain employs TRBV29-1 and TRBJ1-1, with TRBD1 matching 9 bases. The CDR3 loop spans 16 amino acids. Germline loops: CDR1 SQVTM, CDR2 ANQGSEA. V dropped 1 base and J dropped 4; count of bases not matched to a gene: 10. DNA of the CDR3: TGCAGCGTTGAAGGATTTCGGACAGGGGCAACCACTGAAGCTTTCTTT. Amino acids: CSVEGFRTGATTEAFF.

In this sample, this clonotype turned up many times. V gene TRBV4-1 combines with J gene TRBJ1-2, with D maybe TRBD1 (6 bases). This CDR3 has 13 amino acids. Germline assignment: CDR1 MGHRA and CDR2 YSYEKL. Trimming shortened V by 1 base and J by 8 bases, and 11 bases separated the two germline ends. The CDR3 sequence: CASSQVQGRGYTF. The DNA for the CDR3 is TGCGCCAGCAGCCAAGTACAGGGACGAGGCTACACCTTC.

On this clonotype itself: This clone may be a read error of a much larger clone one base away. The rearrangement joins TRBV24-1 to TRBJ2-2, with D possibly TRBD1 on 6 matching bases. The length of the CDR3 is 15 residues. The V gene's germline CDR1 is KGHDR and CDR2 SFDVKD. In DNA, the CDR3 is TGTGCCACCAGTGAAGTAGGACAGAACGCCGGGGAGCTGTTTTTT. This encodes CATSEVGQNAGELFF.

Points on this clonotype: At one of its ends the junction is not consistent with the germline gene, which may arise from a read error. The CDR3 DNA is TGTGCCTGCAGCTTGGGTAAAAATAACCCCTACGAGCAGTACTTC. It is translated as CACSLGKNNPYEQYF. The rearrangement uses TRBV27 and TRBJ2-7; D gene uncertain. This CDR3 comprises 15 residues. Germline values: CDR1 MNHEY, CDR2 SMNVEV (reference sequence).